This T cell receptor (beta chain) came from a study of blood T cell repertoires in COVID-19. For the study at large: Sites across the United States, Italy and Spain contributed samples from acute and convalescent COVID-19. PBMCs, B-cell-depleted T cells, or T cells were the source of the cDNA or gDNA that made up the material.

CDR1 and CDR2 (germline): SGHVS, FNYEAQ. The trim removed 2 bases at V and 5 bases at J, leaving 3 bases unmatched. This CDR3 is built from 15 residues. Sequencing was performed with immunoSEQ multiplex PCR; in TCRdb, only in-frame clones are kept and a portion is missing. The table has 180,000 or so clones, approximately 80% seen once. Enrolled during active infection, Seattle patients were then followed longitudinally. Sequencing was carried out using peripheral blood. This sequence joins TRBV7-6 and TRBJ2-1; 10 bases match TRBD1. This receptor was identified in a middle-aged woman with COVID-19, enrolled during active disease. The CDR3 reads CASSLFGQGDNEQFF. CDR3 DNA sequence: TGTGCCAGCAGCTTATTTGGACAGGGGGACAATGAGCAGTTCTTC.